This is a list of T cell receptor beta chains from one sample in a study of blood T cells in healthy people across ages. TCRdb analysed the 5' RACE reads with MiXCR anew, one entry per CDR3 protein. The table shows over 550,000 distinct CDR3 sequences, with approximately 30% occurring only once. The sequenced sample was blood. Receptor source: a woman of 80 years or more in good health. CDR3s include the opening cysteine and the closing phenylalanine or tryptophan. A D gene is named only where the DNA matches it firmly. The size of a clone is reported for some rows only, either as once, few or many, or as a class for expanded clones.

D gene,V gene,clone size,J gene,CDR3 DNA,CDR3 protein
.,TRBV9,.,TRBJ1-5,TGTGCCAACAGCGTAGGAGGTAGCAATCAGCCCCAGCATTTT,CANSVGGSNQPQHF
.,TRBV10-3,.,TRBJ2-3,TGTGCCATCAGTGAGTCGATGTCTAGCGTAAGCACAGATACGCAGTATTTT,CAISESMSSVSTDTQYF
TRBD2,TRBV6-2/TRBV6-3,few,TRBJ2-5,TGTGCCAGCAGTTACACACTAGCGGGGGGGCGGAAGGATGAGCAGTACTTC,CASSYTLAGGRKDEQYF
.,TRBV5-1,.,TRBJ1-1,TGCGCCAGCAGCTTAGAGAGTCAGAACACTGAAGCTTTCTTT,CASSLESQNTEAFF
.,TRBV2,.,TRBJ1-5,TGTGCCAGCAGGGACGGGATTGATCAGCCCCAGCATTTT,CASRDGIDQPQHF
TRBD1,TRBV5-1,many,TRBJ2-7,TGCGCCAGCAGCTCGGGGGACAGGCTGATTACTGACGAGCAGTACTTC,CASSSGDRLITDEQYF
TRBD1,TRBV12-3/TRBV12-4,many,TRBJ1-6,TGTGCCAGCACTGGGACAGGGGAGGATTCACCCCTCCACTTT,CASTGTGEDSPLHF
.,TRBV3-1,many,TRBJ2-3,TGTGCCAGCACCCTCGGGGCGACTAGCACAGATACGCAGTATTTT,CASTLGATSTDTQYF
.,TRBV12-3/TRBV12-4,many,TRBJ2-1,TGTGCCAGAAGTTTACGACTCCCCGGTGAGCAGTTCTTC,CARSLRLPGEQFF
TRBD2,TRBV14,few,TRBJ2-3,TGTACCAGCAGCCAAGAACTAGCGGGCACAGATACGCAGTATTTT,CTSSQELAGTDTQYF